The clone carrying this T cell receptor (beta chain) has a handful of counts. The antigen remains unidentified. The sample comes from a study of siplizumab effects on memory and regulatory T cells. Broader study findings: Under siplizumab, alloreactive sequences traced to unstimulated CD4+ memory cells were significantly reduced. Just a small share of alloreactive clones was traced back to unstimulated subsets. Where siplizumab was present, mappable alloreactive CD4+ clones averaged around 63% Treg-derived, compared with 25% to 30% in controls. Naive T cells, seemingly more diverse than memory cells, seemed major alloresponse contributors.

The CDR3 is 16 residues long. Germline CDR1 SGHRS, CDR2 YFSETQ. V trimming: 0 bases; J trimming: 8 bases; junction bases outside the gene matches: 7. Assay used: immunoSEQ multiplex PCR; TCRdb lists only in-frame clones, some missing. The profile shows roughly 56,000 clones, 85% to 95% of them singletons. V gene TRBV5-1 combines with J gene TRBJ1-6; 8 bases agree with TRBD1. The source is a human donor in good health. Material: CD8+ T cells sorted from blood. DNA for the CDR3: TGCGCCAGCAGCTTGGGAGGACAGGGAATTGATTCACCCCTCCACTTT. It yields the protein CASSLGGQGIDSPLHF.